This T cell receptor beta chain was obtained from a study of PD-1 blockade in classical Hodgkin lymphoma. Study-wide background: Intravenous infusions of nivolumab 3 mg/kg reached patients every 2 weeks.

Germline CDR1 is MDHEN and CDR2 is SYDVKM. The CDR3 spans 13 residues. The V segment lost 6 bases and the J segment 1 base; nucleotides outside the gene matches: 2. Sequencing used immunoSEQ multiplex PCR; TCRdb keeps in-frame clones, though not all of them. Among 50,000 to 85,000 clones listed, 70% to 80% were seen once. Study outcomes and limitations: Complete responders possessed baseline diversity comparable to newly diagnosed patients. Patients who initiated nivolumab within 1 year of ASCT were excluded.

This clone was detected a few times. What it binds is unknown. All trial patients relapsed after autologous stem cell transplantation. The sequence derives from a human donor with classical Hodgkin lymphoma. This rearrangement joins TRBV28 to TRBJ1-2; 7 bases match TRBD1. Source: peripheral blood mononuclear cells (PBMCs), taken before the second cycle of nivolumab. DNA for the CDR3: TGTGCCAGCAGGGGGACAGTTAACTATGGCTACACCTTC. Encoded protein: CASRGTVNYGYTF.